This T cell receptor (beta chain) was sequenced for a study of lymphopenia after photon versus proton radiotherapy. The data were produced by immunoSEQ multiplex PCR, yet TCRdb's version contains in-frame clones alone and is incomplete. Seen here are around 66,000 clones, about 90% observed once, and the top ten hold about 2%. This CDR3 spans 13 amino acids. Germline V CDR1 and CDR2: SNHLY, FYNNEI. Trimming removed 7 bases from V and 1 base from J, with 10 bases in between. This clone showed up just once. The V and J genes are TRBV2 and TRBJ1-1; D gene uncertain. This TCR was recovered from a man aged 40-49 years with gastric cancer. Sequencing used peripheral blood, obtained from a patient treated with photon-based radiotherapy. CDR3 sequence reads: CASILEGNTEAFF. CDR3 sequence (DNA): TGTGCCAGCATTCTTGAGGGGAACACTGAAGCTTTCTTT.